This entry is about one T cell receptor (beta chain). Antigen unknown. These data come from a study of T-cell memory formation after mild COVID-19. General study findings and limits: A subset of responding clones appeared in pre-infection memory, suggesting cross-reactive memory joined. Among clones contracting day 15 to 85, CD4/CD8 was balanced, whereas later expanders leaned CD4+.

The V end was cut by 5 bases, the J end by 7 bases, with 11 bases between. Germline CDR1 ENHRY, CDR2 SYGVKD. This CDR3 is built from 12 residues. In TCRdb, the 5' RACE reads were re-called with MiXCR into one record per CDR3 protein. The sample shows about 250,000 distinct CDR3 sequences, 15% of them seen only once. The rearrangement links TRBV10-3 to TRBJ1-2, with unresolved D. The origin of this receptor is an adult woman who had mild COVID-19 (a few samples of this study predate the infection). Cell type and time point are not known. What was sequenced was PBMCs or a T cell subset sorted from them (not recorded which). For the CDR3, the DNA is TGTGCCATCAGTCCGAGGGAGGGTGGCTACACCTTC. Encoded protein: CAISPREGGYTF.